The TCR beta chain described here comes from a study of post-analysis software for immune sequencing data. As for the study in general: The patients showed relapsing-remitting, secondary progressive and progressive-relapsing multiple sclerosis courses. Broader study findings: Patients showed TRBV5-6, TRBV5-1 and TRBV20-1 among four to six TRBV segments more frequent than in controls. Among multiple sclerosis patients, normalized Chao1 diversity was significantly below that of controls.

The germline gives CDR1 MNHEY, CDR2 SVGAGI. The CDR3 loop spans 14 amino acids. Trimming removed 2 bases from V and 7 bases from J, with 12 bases in between. A word on this clonotype: Its antigen is not known.

Unique molecular identifiers tagged the TCR beta cDNA libraries. TCRdb passed the PCR reads through MiXCR, listing each CDR3 protein once. The data hold about 380,000 distinct CDR3 sequences, with around 37% observed a single time. This sequence was found in a girl aged 10-17 years with multiple sclerosis. The chain employs TRBV6-5 and TRBJ2-1; no clear D. Sequenced input: blood. The CDR3 DNA follows: TGTGCCAGCAGTTACACAGCAGGTGGGAATGAGCAGTTCTTC. Its protein product is CASSYTAGGNEQFF.